This entry is about one T cell receptor (beta chain). TCRdb reanalysed the RT-PCR reads using MiXCR and keeps one entry per CDR3 protein. This sample has more than 150,000 distinct CDR3 sequences, with approximately 41% found just once. This sample was included in a study of patients and donors after allogeneic stem cell transplantation. The sequence came from a human donor who was either an allogeneic HSCT recipient or a stem cell or donor lymphocyte infusion donor (not recorded which). It is not recorded whose cells these are; they may come from a transplant donor. Source material: blood, either unsorted or a sorted T cell fraction (not recorded which).

The CDR3 DNA is TGCGCCAGCAGCCAATTTGCGGGAGGGACGGTCGGGGAGCTGTTTTTT. Encoded protein: CASSQFAGGTVGELFF. The chain recombines TRBV4-3 with TRBJ2-2; 9 positions agree with TRBD2. The V gene's germline CDR1 is LGHNA and CDR2 YSLEER. The V gene end was trimmed by 2 bases and the J gene end by 7 bases; junction bases not matched to a gene: 8. The CDR3 runs 16 residues.